This T cell receptor beta chain is drawn from a study of blood T cell repertoires in COVID-19. Study background: T cells, B-cell-depleted T cells, or PBMCs supplied cDNA or gDNA.

Repertoires were generated with immunoSEQ multiplex PCR, while TCRdb's copy carries only in-frame clones and drops some. The table has approximately 89,000 clones, about 95% seen once. The TCR originated in a human donor with active COVID-19. The donor label of this sample is uncertain. Sequenced: peripheral blood.

The CDR3 region has the DNA TGTGCCAGCAGCCCGAACCACGGGGGACTAGCGGGAGGGCCCGGAGAGACCCAGTACTTC. This translates into CASSPNHGGLAGGPGETQYF. The chain recombines TRBV9 with TRBJ2-5, with 16 nucleotides matching TRBD2. Trimming removed 4 bases from V and 4 bases from J; junction bases left unmatched: 16. This CDR3 contains 20 residues. CDR1 is SGDLS, CDR2 YYNGEE, per germline.